What follows are 8 T cell receptor beta chains derived from one specimen sequenced in a study of Ad26.COV2.S vaccination and SARS-CoV-2 variants. The treatment: around 19 received Ad26.COV2.S at low or high dose, single or two shots; a few received placebo; per-sample allocation not given. Collection of the samples took place on day 63 after the first injection of vaccine or placebo. Method: immunoSEQ multiplex PCR; TCRdb's copy keeps in-frame clones and lacks some. The sample has about 260,000 clones; 87% are singletons. The input for sequencing was peripheral blood, taken in a trial of Ad26.COV2.S vaccine versus placebo. All receptors derive from a person between 18 and 65 years old who received the Ad26.COV2.S COVID-19 vaccine or a placebo.

This chain connects TRBV24-1 to TRBJ2-5; 7 bases line up with TRBD2. Trimming took 4 bases from V and 1 from J; bases not matched to a gene: 8. The length of the CDR3 is 16 residues. Germline CDR1 and CDR2: KGHDR and SFDVKD. CDR3: CATSDTTSPTQETQYF. In nucleotides, the CDR3 is TGTGCCACCAGTGACACGACTAGCCCTACCCAAGAGACCCAGTACTTC.

This chain uses TRBV7-9 with TRBJ1-3; D is uncertain. V lost 5 bases, J lost 3 bases, and 5 bases lay in between. The germline gives CDR1 SEHNR, CDR2 FQNEAQ (reference sequence). The CDR3 consists of 12 residues. CDR3 nucleotide sequence: TGTGCCAGCAGCCCCCGTGGAAACACCATATATTTT. It codes for CASSPRGNTIYF.

This chain links TRBV19 with TRBJ1-1; D call uncertain. V lost 3 bases and J 5 bases, leaving 13 bases between the germline ends. The germline gives CDR1 LNHDA, CDR2 SQIVND (reference sequence). The CDR3 extends over 14 amino acids. CDR3 bases: TGTGCCAGTAGTATTCGTCACCGAGGGACTGAAGCTTTCTTT. This translates into CASSIRHRGTEAFF.

This clone occurred a few times. J is TRBJ2-4 and V is TRBV15, with a tentative D call TRBD1 (5 bases). This CDR3 spans 16 amino acids. Germline V gene lookup returns CDR1 LNHNV and CDR2 YYDKDF (reference sequence). With 3 bases removed from V and 0 bases from J, the gap between germline ends came to 12 bases. The CDR3 nucleotides read TGTGCCACCAGCAGCTCACCGACAGTAGCCAAAAACATTCAGTACTTC. Protein sequence: CATSSSPTVAKNIQYF.

The genes are TRBV6-2 or TRBV6-3 and TRBJ2-3; possibly TRBD1 for D (6 bases). The CDR3 covers 17 residues. V was cut by 4 bases and J by 7 bases, with 24 bases left in between. Looked up from germline, CDR1 is MNHEY and CDR2 is SVGEGT. In DNA form, the CDR3 reads TGTGCCAGCAGTTTTCGGACAGCCAAAACCCCGTGGAATACGCAGTATTTT. This gives the protein CASSFRTAKTPWNTQYF.

The gene calls are TRBV7-3 and TRBJ2-3; D is tentatively TRBD1 or TRBD2 (5 bases each). The CDR3 consists of 14 residues. Germline CDR1 SGHTA, CDR2 FQGTGA. Trimming took off 1 base at V and 4 bases at J, with 9 bases between the two ends. DNA for the CDR3: TGTGCCAGCAGCTTAATTCCGGGGCCAGATACGCAGTATTTT. Its protein is CASSLIPGPDTQYF.

This chain uses TRBV6-6 with TRBJ2-7; TRBD1 matches at 9 bases. Trimming removed 5 bases from V and 6 bases from J; junction bases left unmatched: 8. This CDR3 spans 14 amino acids. The germline CDR1 and CDR2 sequences are MNHNY and SVGAGI (reference sequence). CDR3 sequence reads: CASSTGQGKGEQYV. The CDR3, as DNA: TGTGCCAGCAGTACGGGACAGGGTAAAGGCGAGCAGTACGTC.

The chain couples TRBV3-1 (or the pseudogene TRBV3-2) to TRBJ2-1; 11 bases line up with TRBD2. J lost 12 bases, V lost 4 bases, and 11 bases had no gene match. The germline gives CDR1 LGHDT, CDR2 YNNKEL (reference sequence). This CDR3 has 15 amino acids. CDR3 residues: CASSLGLAAARGQFF. The DNA for the CDR3 is TGTGCCAGCAGCCTGGGACTAGCGGCAGCTCGCGGGCAGTTCTTC.